This T cell receptor (beta chain) emerged from a study of T cells in Graves' hyperthyroidism and ophthalmopathy. Study-level points and caveats: Within blood appeared most thyroid clonotypes that had expanded above 0.001.

There were TCR beta CDR3 regions amplified from RNA transcripts. HTBI primers drove first-round RT-PCR of the TCR CDR3. TCRdb re-derived calls from the multiplex PCR reads in MiXCR, one entry per CDR3 protein. This sample has fewer than 550,000 distinct CDR3 sequences; approximately 25% occur once, and the top ten carry approximately 10%. The V gene's germline CDR1 is SGHVS and CDR2 FQNEAQ. V was clipped by 4 bases and J by 2 bases, with 11 bases between them. The CDR3 extends over 14 amino acids. Ophthalmopathy patients had moderate-to-severe active disease, CAS ≥3, NOSPECS ≥4, and disease duration under 3 months. Concerning this clonotype: No antigen is known for it.

The chain joins TRBV7-8 to TRBJ1-2; tentatively, D is TRBD1 (6 bases). The receptor was derived from a woman aged 25 to 39 with Graves' ophthalmopathy. Material for sequencing was blood. In DNA, the CDR3 is TGTGCCAGCAGCTCCGGGACACCCAACTATGGCTACACCTTC. This sequence encodes CASSSGTPNYGYTF.